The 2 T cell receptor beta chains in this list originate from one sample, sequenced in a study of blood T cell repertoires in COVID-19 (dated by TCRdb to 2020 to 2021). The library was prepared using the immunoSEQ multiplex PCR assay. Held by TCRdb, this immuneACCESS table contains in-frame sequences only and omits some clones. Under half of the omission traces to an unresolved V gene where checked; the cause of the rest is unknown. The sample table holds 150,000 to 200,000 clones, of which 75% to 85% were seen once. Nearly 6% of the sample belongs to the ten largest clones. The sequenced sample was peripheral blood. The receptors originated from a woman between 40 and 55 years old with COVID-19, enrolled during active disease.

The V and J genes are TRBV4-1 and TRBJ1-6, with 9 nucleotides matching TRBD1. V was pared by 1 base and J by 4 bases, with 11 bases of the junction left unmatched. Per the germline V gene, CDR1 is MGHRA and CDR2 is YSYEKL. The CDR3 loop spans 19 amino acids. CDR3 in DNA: TGCGCCAGCAGCCAAGTATTTGGGACAGGGTTAGGGTATAATTCACCCCTCCACTTT. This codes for CASSQVFGTGLGYNSPLHF.

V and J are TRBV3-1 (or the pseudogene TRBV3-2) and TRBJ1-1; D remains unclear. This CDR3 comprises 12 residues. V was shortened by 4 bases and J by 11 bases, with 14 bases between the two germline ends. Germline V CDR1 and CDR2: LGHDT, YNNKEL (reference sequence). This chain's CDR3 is CASSLPAREAFF. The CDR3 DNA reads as TGTGCCAGCAGCCTCCCCGCCCGGGAGGCTTTCTTT.